This TCR beta chain was observed in a study of shared clonotypes between healthy human individuals. Study-level information: Each donor's CD8 memory used one plate, CD8 naive two, each CD4 subset three. Study results and caveats: Only a few donors were included, so the genetic and exposure-history diversity represented was limited. Larger estimated richness was generally seen in naive subsets than in memory subsets.

The CDR3 length is 14 residues. Between the trimmed V and J ends, which lost 8 bases and 3 bases, there was a span of 17 bases. Germline V gives CDR1 MNHNS, CDR2 SASEGT. As to this clone: Its antigen is still unknown.

Clones were sequenced by immunoSEQ multiplex PCR, and TCRdb holds only the in-frame ones, with some missing. This table has over a million clones, 78% appearing once. This sequence was found in a man between 18 and 29 years old in good health. Some clones in this sample may be carry-over from other donors' samples. Sequences were obtained from memory CD4+ T cells from PBMCs. Subset described: CD45RA-negative fraction. This chain connects TRBV6-1 to TRBJ2-7, with D possibly TRBD1 on 6 matching bases. The CDR3 DNA reads TGTGCCAGCCGCGGCGGAGAGGGGGTCTACGAGCAGTACTTC. Its protein is CASRGGEGVYEQYF.